The clone carrying this T cell receptor beta chain has just one count. Its specificity is unknown. V was clipped by 5 bases and J by 2 bases; unmatched bases: 4. The germline gives CDR1 SGHTA, CDR2 FQGTGA. The length of the CDR3 is 15 residues. Clones were sequenced by immunoSEQ multiplex PCR, and TCRdb holds only the in-frame ones, with some missing. The table records approximately 150,000 clones, more than 70% of them present only once. The sample originates from a study of T cells in localized non-small cell lung cancer. Points from the study as a whole: For the top 100 tumor clones, a median about 60 also appeared in adjacent lung.

The J gene is TRBJ2-3, the V gene TRBV7-3; 10 positions match TRBD1. The clonotype was recovered from a female donor older than 55 with stage I lung adenocarcinoma. The material was peripheral blood, obtained before any cancer treatment. CDR3 loop: CASSRGQGNTDTQYF. The CDR3 DNA is TGTGCCAGCAGCAGGGGACAGGGGAACACAGATACGCAGTATTTT.